Detailed here is one TCR beta chain. Its antigen target is currently unknown. Base qualities are not at hand, and no much larger clone is one base apart. The germline V gene (reference sequence) gives CDR1 as LGHDT and CDR2 as YNNKEL. The germline V end is reduced by 0 bases and the J end by 5 bases; junction bases left unmatched: 5. Including cysteine and phenylalanine, the CDR3 has 15 amino acids. The sequence is cut down to CDR3 DNA, 45 bases in frame from base 1. The data derive from a study of CD8 T cells in Susac syndrome (dated by TCRdb to the late 2010s). About the investigation overall: Repertoire sequencing was used to test whether CD8+ T cell activation and differentiation in Susac syndrome was antigen driven. Findings and caveats that apply to the study as a whole: The study acknowledged that relatively few individuals were included in the TCR sequencing and HLA analysis.

RNA was extracted using the RNeasy kit, and about 0.45 to 1 ug of the RNA was reverse transcribed with random hexamers. The immunoSEQ multiplex PCR assay, which covers 54 Vbeta and 13 Jbeta segments, was used to amplify TCR beta CDR3 regions. Bias from PCR amplification was corrected by using a synthetic template baseline for primer optimization and for computational correction. The original methods were these. Reads were annotated to V, D and J genes per IMGT and analyzed with immunoSEQ Analyzer, keeping only productive sequences. Clonality was calculated as one minus the Shannon entropy normalized by log2 of the number of productive unique sequences. For each patient and control, public and private clones were evaluated among the 100 most prevalent clones. A clone was defined as Susac-specific if it was absent from the healthy and MS cohorts, from roughly 980 published viral clones and from other ImmuneACCESS disease sequences. TCRdb reprocessing: public reads trimmed at Q25 with fastp, clones called with MiXCR, in-frame beta chains kept. A single entry per CDR3 protein holds the most common genes and DNA from its merged rows. Here the V and J calls rest on TCRdb's processing, not on the authors' analysis. The sample table lists 140,000 or so distinct CDR3 sequences, approximately 95% of them with a count of one. The ten largest clones take up over 0.1% of the sample.

Peripheral blood CD8+ and CD4+ T cells from healthy donors, Susac syndrome patients and multiple sclerosis patients were profiled by high-throughput TCR beta sequencing. The multiple sclerosis controls were treatment-naive patients who had stable or active relapsing-remitting disease and met the revised McDonald criteria. Bulk CD8+ and CD4+ T cells were purified magnetically by negative isolation, whereas CD8+ TEMRA cells were enriched by FACS. Blood was drawn into EDTA tubes, processed within 24 hours, and PBMCs were isolated by density gradient centrifugation. PBMCs intended for TCR sequencing were frozen in liquid nitrogen and were later thawed in a 37 degrees C water bath. Purity of sorted or isolated CD4+, CD8+ and CD8+ TEMRA cells was at least 90%.

The specimen sequenced was CD4+ T cells from PBMCs. The sequence came from a human donor with multiple sclerosis. The chain is assembled from TRBV3-1 and TRBJ1-1; 8 bases in the middle match TRBD1. The CDR3 reads as follows: CASSQEPGQVTEAFF. Here is the DNA: TGTGCCAGCAGCCAAGAACCGGGACAGGTAACTGAAGCTTTCTTT.